This T cell receptor (beta chain) was found in a study of identical twins. Study results and limitations: Cord blood's abundant beta clonotypes had fewer insertions, unlike memory repertoires.

In every case, the donor was a healthy Caucasian. TCRdb reprocessed the 5' RACE reads with MiXCR, giving one entry per CDR3 protein. The sample records hundreds of thousands of distinct CDR3 sequences, roughly 26% being singletons. There are a few counts of this clonotype. Its antigen is undetermined. From germline, CDR1 is ENHRY and CDR2 SYGVKD. Trimming took 5 bases from V and 8 from J, leaving 19 bases between them. This CDR3 has 14 amino acids. Separately, the same data were catalogued under a study of T cells expressing NK-cell markers. That paper states: Out of eight donors sequenced, seven tested HCMV-seropositive and the remaining one seronegative. Roughly 6 donors had dominant NKG2C+ clonotypes that comprised about 1.0-7.5% of their CD8+ T cells.

Sequences were obtained from CD4+ T cells sorted from blood. This chain joins TRBV10-3 and TRBJ2-7; D is ambiguous. The source of this sequence is a woman under 30 in good health. The CDR3 loop is CAISRTVPLRKQYF. The CDR3 region has the DNA TGTGCCATCAGTAGGACCGTCCCCCTCCGCAAGCAGTACTTC.